This TCR beta chain was observed in a study of cytomegalovirus exposure and HLA in healthy donors. The CDR3 loop spans 13 amino acids. Germline CDR1 reads MNHNY; CDR2 reads SVGAGI (reference sequence). Trimming cost V 6 bases and J 3 bases, with 11 bases left between them. PCR was performed using 60 Vbeta and 13 Jbeta primers. TCRdb's copy holds only in-frame clones and misses some; the assay was immunoSEQ multiplex PCR. The table includes under 200,000 clones, around 80% detected once. Input material: PBMCs. The rearrangement uses TRBV6-6 and TRBJ1-1; D may be TRBD1 (5 bases). The source of this sequence is a female donor in good health and CMV-seronegative. DNA for the CDR3: TGTGCCAGCAGCAGAAGGGGCCACACTGAAGCTTTCTTT. Protein sequence: CASSRRGHTEAFF.